This TCR beta chain was recovered during a study of neurological immune-mediated disorders. Whole-study findings and limits: Sharing of CDR3 amino acid sequences among expanded clones across subjects was absent, suggesting private repertoires in all groups.

This clonotype has at least ten counts. As yet, its antigen is unknown. Germline V gene lookup returns CDR1 SGHTA and CDR2 FQGNSA. The CDR3 extends over 12 amino acids. Trimming took 7 bases from V and 3 from J, leaving 9 bases between them. TCRdb fed the 5' RACE reads into MiXCR, producing one record per CDR3 protein. The sample contains about 50,000 distinct CDR3 sequences, roughly 8.3% of which appear only once. Time point noted: longitudinal time-point 3. Healthy controls consisted of blood bank volunteers in Maryland, USA. The unsorted libraries originated from 2 million PBMCs that had been stored at -80 C.

V is TRBV7-2 and J is TRBJ2-5; D remains unclear. This TCR derives from a woman in her thirties or forties in good health. Sequences were obtained from PBMCs. The CDR3 reads CASNRPEETQYF. Here the CDR3 DNA reads TGTGCCAGCAATAGGCCAGAAGAGACCCAGTACTTC.